This T cell receptor beta chain was observed in a study of T cell responses to AZD1222 COVID-19 vaccine. Clones were read by immunoSEQ multiplex PCR, and TCRdb kept only the in-frame ones, dropping some. The sample yields approximately 84,000 clones, approximately 90% seen once. The sequencing here drew on peripheral blood, taken on day 0 of AZD1222 vaccination. The sequence came from an adult in good health.

CDR3 in DNA: TGTGCCAGCAGAGAAAGGGGCGGGCGCGAAAAACTGTTTTTT. Residues: CASRERGGREKLFF. This chain links TRBV7-9 with TRBJ1-4, with D tentatively TRBD1 (5 bases). The V gene's germline CDR1 is SEHNR and CDR2 FQNEAQ (reference sequence). V lost 6 bases and J 8 bases, leaving 16 bases between the germline ends. CDR3 size: 14 residues.